This T cell receptor beta chain is from a study of PD-L1 blockade in urothelial cancer. Study-level background: Bladder-origin urothelial cancer in males covered about 90% of the 29 patients. Blood was tested 3 weeks (second dose) and 6 weeks into treatment.

Time point indicated: peripheral blood 6 weeks after treatment start. Locally advanced or metastatic urothelial carcinoma affected the patients. This clone turned up a few times. Its antigen is undetermined. Overall study findings and caveats: Pretreatment blood TCR clonality under the median forecast improved survival.

Using immunoSEQ multiplex PCR, the repertoire was profiled, and TCRdb retains in-frame clones only, with some absent. This repertoire shows 65,000 to 85,000 clones, roughly 90% found once; its top ten account for roughly 0.9%. Germline V CDR1 and CDR2: SEHNR, FQNEAQ (reference sequence). CDR3 length: 13 amino acids. V lost 1 base and J 9 bases, leaving 10 bases between the germline ends. The clonotype was recovered from a woman older than 75 with urothelial cancer. The source material was PBMCs, sampled around atezolizumab (anti-PD-L1) treatment. V is TRBV7-9 and J is TRBJ2-1, with unresolved D. The CDR3 loop is CASSLEATGEQFF. The CDR3 DNA sequence: TGTGCCAGCAGCTTAGAGGCGACGGGTGAGCAGTTCTTC.